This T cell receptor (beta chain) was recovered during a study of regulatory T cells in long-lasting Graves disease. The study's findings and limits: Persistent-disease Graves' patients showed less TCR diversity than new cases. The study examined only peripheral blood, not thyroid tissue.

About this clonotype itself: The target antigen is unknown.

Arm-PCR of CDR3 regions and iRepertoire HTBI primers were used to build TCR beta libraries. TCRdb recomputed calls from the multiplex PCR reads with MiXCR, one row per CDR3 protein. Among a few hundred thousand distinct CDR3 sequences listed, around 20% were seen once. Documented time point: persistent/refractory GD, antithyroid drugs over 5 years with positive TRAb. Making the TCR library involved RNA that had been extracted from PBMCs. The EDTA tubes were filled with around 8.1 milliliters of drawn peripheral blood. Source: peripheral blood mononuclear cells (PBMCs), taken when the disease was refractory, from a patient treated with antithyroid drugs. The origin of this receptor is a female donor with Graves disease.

The CDR3 DNA reads as TGTGCCACCAGCAGAGATTTCTCTTTTTACGAGCAGTACTTC. This translates into CATSRDFSFYEQYF. The chain recombines TRBV15 with TRBJ2-7, with D uncertain. The CDR3 extends over 14 amino acids. Germline assignment: CDR1 LNHNV and CDR2 YYDKDF (reference sequence). Trimming shortened V by 0 bases and J by 4 bases, and 10 bases separated the two germline ends. The complete variable domain, with remaining parts taken from reference TRBV15 and TRBJ2-7, reads DAMVIQNPRYQVTQFGKPVTLSCSQTLNHNVMYWYQQKSSQAPKLLFHYYDKDFNNEADTPDNFQSRRPNTSFCFLDIRSPGLGDTAMYLCATSRDFSFYEQYFGPGTRLTVT.